A single sample is the source of the 4 T cell receptor beta chains below, sequenced in a study of beta chain features in type 1 diabetes listed by TCRdb under 2018. Overall study outcomes, separate from this receptor: A moderate but significant shortening of TCRB CDR3 length was observed in type 1 diabetes patients in all four CD4+ subsets.

Their antigen targets remain unknown. Library prep was done by the immunoSEQ multiplex PCR assay. The High Capacity cDNA Reverse Transcription Kit was used to reverse transcribe all of the isolated RNA, meaning that expressed TCRB transcripts were what got sequenced. The table comes from immuneACCESS by way of TCRdb, which keeps in-frame sequences with V and J called. Part of the clones is missing from these tables; in studies checked, under half for an unresolved V gene and the rest for unknown reasons. This sample lists about 160,000 clones; 6.5% to 8.5% were detected once. The leading ten clones occupy 0.54% of the sample. The specimen was central memory CD4+ T cells from blood. All receptors derive from a woman aged 18-29 years with type 1 diabetes.

The CDR3 here is CASSSQDGQVNTEAFF. The CDR3 DNA reads as TGTGCCAGTAGCTCGCAGGACGGACAGGTGAACACTGAAGCTTTCTTT. V is TRBV19 and J is TRBJ1-1, with TRBD1 matching over 7 bases. Germline CDR1 is LNHDA and CDR2 is SQIVND (reference sequence). This CDR3 comprises 16 residues. V lost 6 bases and J lost 0; bases outside the gene matches: 10.

As concerns this clone: Other DNA sequences of this sample code for an identical CDR3. V and J are TRBV18 and TRBJ2-2, with 8 nucleotides matching TRBD1. The CDR3 loop spans 16 amino acids. CDR1 KGHSH and CDR2 LQKENI come from the germline V gene. The V segment lost 0 bases and the J segment 2 bases; nucleotides outside the gene matches: 2. The CDR3 coding sequence is TGTGCCAGCTCACCACCTACAGGGGGAAACACCGGGGAGCTGTTTTTT. This gives the protein CASSPPTGGNTGELFF.

This clone was seen a handful of times. V is TRBV18 and J is TRBJ1-1; TRBD1 aligns across 7 bases. V gave up 5 bases and J gave up 6 bases; unmatched junction bases: 9. This CDR3 is 14 amino acids long. Germline V gene data show CDR1 as KGHSH and CDR2 as LQKENI. This CDR3 is CASSSDRAVPEAFF. The CDR3 nucleotides read TGTGCCAGCTCATCTGACAGGGCGGTCCCTGAAGCTTTCTTT.

Worth noting for this clone: The sample carries other DNA sequences with the same CDR3. V usage is TRBV20-1 and J usage is TRBJ2-1; tentative D call: TRBD1 (6 bases). The CDR3 has 11 amino acids. Germline V gives CDR1 DFQATT, CDR2 SNEGSKA (reference sequence). V lost 3 bases, J lost 7 bases, and 7 bases lay in between. The CDR3 spells CSARRGNEQFF. The CDR3 coding sequence is TGCAGTGCTAGGAGGGGGAATGAGCAGTTCTTC.